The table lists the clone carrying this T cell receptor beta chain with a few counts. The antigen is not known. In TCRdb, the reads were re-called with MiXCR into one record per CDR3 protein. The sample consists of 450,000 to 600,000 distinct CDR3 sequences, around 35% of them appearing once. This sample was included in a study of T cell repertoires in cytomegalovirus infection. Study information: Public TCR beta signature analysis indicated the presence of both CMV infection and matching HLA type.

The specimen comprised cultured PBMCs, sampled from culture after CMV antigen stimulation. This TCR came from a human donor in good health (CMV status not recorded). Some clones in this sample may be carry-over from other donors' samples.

CDR3 sequence (DNA): TGTGCCATCAGTGAACACACTAGGCCTTACTCAGATACGCAGTATTTT. Translated: CAISEHTRPYSDTQYF. This chain uses TRBV10-3 with TRBJ2-3; a weak D match, TRBD2 (5 bases). Per germline, CDR1 ENHRY and CDR2 SYGVKD. Trimming removed 3 bases from V and 4 bases from J, with 17 bases in between. The CDR3 contains 16 residues.